One sample yielded the 10 T cell receptor beta chains listed below, sequenced in a study of blood T cells in healthy people across ages. Alongside a J-beta primer mix, a sample-barcoded 5' primer served in a second PCR lasting 7 to 11 cycles. TCRdb reprocessed the 5' RACE reads via MiXCR and lists one record per CDR3 protein. The data contain 1,500,000 or so distinct CDR3 sequences, around 59% of them singletons. Sequencing was performed on blood. The receptor source for this set is a man younger than 35 in good health.

The V call is TRBV24-1, the J call TRBJ2-5; the D gene could be TRBD1 or TRBD2 (6 bases each). Germline-derived CDR1 and CDR2 are KGHDR and SFDVKD. Deletions cut 9 bases from V and 5 bases from J, with 12 bases between. This CDR3 has 12 amino acids. CDR3 in amino acids: CATGGGSETQYF. As DNA, the CDR3 is TGTGCCACCGGAGGGGGTTCTGAGACCCAGTACTTC.

V usage is TRBV12-3 or TRBV12-4 and J usage is TRBJ1-2, with TRBD1 as a possible D gene (5 bases). V was clipped by 5 bases and J by 4 bases, with 11 bases between them. The CDR3 contains 13 residues. The CDR3 reads CASSIRGPYGYTF. The CDR3 DNA sequence: TGTGCCAGCAGTATCCGGGGCCCCTATGGCTACACCTTC.

The chain recombines TRBV20-1 with TRBJ2-5; no firm D call. The CDR3 has 17 amino acids. Trimming left V 0 bases short and J 1 base short, with 18 bases between. Germline-derived CDR1 and CDR2 are DFQATT and SNEGSKA (reference sequence). The CDR3: CSAREVPRLDIQETQYF. The CDR3 DNA follows: TGCAGTGCTAGAGAGGTGCCCAGACTGGATATCCAAGAGACCCAGTACTTC.

The chain couples TRBV4-1 to TRBJ2-4; D might be TRBD1 (6 bases). The DNA end lines up better with TRBJ2-7; the J call may be wrong. Germline CDR1 and CDR2: MGHRA and YSYEKL. The CDR3 consists of 16 residues. CDR3 DNA: TGCGCCAGCAGCCCTGCTGAGCGTCAGGGGACATACGAGCAGTACTTC. Translating gives CASSPAERQGTYEQYF.

This chain uses TRBV29-1 with TRBJ2-6; the D is unclear. CDR3 length: 14 amino acids. V was trimmed by 5 bases and J by 5 bases, leaving 13 bases between them. Germline V gene data show CDR1 as SQVTM and CDR2 as ANQGSEA. In nucleotides, the CDR3 is TGCAGCGTTCTTAGTGGAATCAGGGCCAACGTCCTGACTTTC. The encoded protein is CSVLSGIRANVLTF.

This clonotype has a handful of counts. The chain employs TRBV4-1 and TRBJ1-1; 8 positions match TRBD1. The CDR3 is 14 amino acids. Trimming removed 3 bases from V and 1 base from J; junction bases left unmatched: 1. Germline values: CDR1 MGHRA, CDR2 YSYEKL. The CDR3 loop reads CASSHTGGNTEAFF. DNA of the CDR3: TGCGCCAGCAGCCATACAGGGGGGAACACTGAAGCTTTCTTT.

The J gene is TRBJ2-7, the V gene TRBV12-3 or TRBV12-4; D not certain. The CDR3 is 16 amino acids. Deletions cut 1 base from V and 2 bases from J, with 15 bases between. In nucleotides, the CDR3 is TGTGCCAGCAGTTTAGGGGCAGTTGAAATAGCCTACGAGCAGTACTTC. Protein product: CASSLGAVEIAYEQYF.

This clonotype has a handful of counts. The chain joins TRBV29-1 to TRBJ2-3; 8 bases fit TRBD2. The germline V gene encodes CDR1 SQVTM and CDR2 ANQGSEA. The length of the CDR3 is 16 residues. V lost 1 base, J lost 6 bases, and 12 bases stayed unmatched. Here the CDR3 DNA reads TGCAGCGTTGAAGTCATTGCGGGAGGAGGCCTTGATACGCAGTATTTT. As protein: CSVEVIAGGGLDTQYF.

This clonotype has a single count. This rearrangement joins TRBV20-1 to TRBJ2-5; D unresolved. The end of the DNA fits TRBJ2-4 better, so the J call may be wrong. Per the germline V gene, CDR1 is DFQATT and CDR2 is SNEGSKA (reference sequence). The CDR3 covers 17 residues. In DNA, the CDR3 is TGCAGTGCTATCCTAAACCAGCTTCCAGTAGCCAAAAACATTCAGTACTTC. Its translation is CSAILNQLPVAKNIQYF.

The chain couples TRBV20-1 to TRBJ2-1; D is ambiguous. Trimming left V 0 bases short and J 4 bases short, with 13 bases between. Germline V gives CDR1 DFQATT, CDR2 SNEGSKA (reference sequence). The CDR3 length is 15 residues. The CDR3 loop reads CSARDNRQGYNEQFF. In DNA, the CDR3 is TGCAGTGCTAGAGATAACCGTCAAGGGTACAATGAGCAGTTCTTC.